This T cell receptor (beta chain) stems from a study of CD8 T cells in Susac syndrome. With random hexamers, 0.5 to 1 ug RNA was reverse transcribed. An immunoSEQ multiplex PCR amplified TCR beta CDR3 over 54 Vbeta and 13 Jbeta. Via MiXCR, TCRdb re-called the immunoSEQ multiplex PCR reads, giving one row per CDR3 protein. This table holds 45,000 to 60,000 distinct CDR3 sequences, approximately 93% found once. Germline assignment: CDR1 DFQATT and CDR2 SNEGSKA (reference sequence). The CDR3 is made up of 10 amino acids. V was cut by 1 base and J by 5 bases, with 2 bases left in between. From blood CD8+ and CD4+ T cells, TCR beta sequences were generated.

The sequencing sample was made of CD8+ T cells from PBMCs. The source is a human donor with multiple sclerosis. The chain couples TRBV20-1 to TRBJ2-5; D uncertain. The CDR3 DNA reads TGCAGTGCTAGAGGGGAGACCCAGTACTTC. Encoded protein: CSARGETQYF.